The clone carrying this T cell receptor (beta chain) has at least ten counts. TCRdb recomputed clones from the PCR reads via MiXCR. Of 75,000 to 95,000 clones listed, over 9.5% are singletons. Thyroid surgery was performed in patients who had received no treatment beforehand. The data derive from a study of metastatic and nonmetastatic thyroid tumors. The V gene end was trimmed by 5 bases and the J gene end by 7 bases; junction bases not matched to a gene: 6. This CDR3 region has 13 residues. The J gene is TRBJ2-7, the V gene TRBV12-3 or TRBV12-4, with 9 positions matching TRBD1. Sequenced sample: blood. The clonotype comes from a female donor with papillary thyroid cancer or a benign thyroid nodule (not recorded which). Some clones in this sample may be carry-over from other donors' samples. The CDR3: CASSMGTGREQYF. CDR3 coding DNA: TGTGCCAGCAGTATGGGGACAGGGCGGGAGCAGTACTTC.